This T cell receptor beta chain was profiled in a study of T cell responses to AZD1222 COVID-19 vaccine. Study-wide background: Samples with a second dose at about 4 or about 12 weeks were pooled together.

On this clone: Its antigen is undetermined.

Generated by immunoSEQ multiplex PCR, the TCRdb table keeps only in-frame clones and is missing some. This table has about 140,000 clones, around 90% appearing once. Overall study results and limits: Baseline testing showed seropositivity in only a handful of AZD1222 recipients. Females made up more of the donors, who were largely white British, and clonal diversity may have come out too low. Repertoire collection took place solely once the T cell response had peaked.

The CDR3 is made up of 16 amino acids. The junction had 10 bases not matched to a gene; V was cut back by 6 bases and J by 4 bases. Germline V gene sequence: CDR1 MDHEN, CDR2 SYDVKM. This material consisted of peripheral blood, taken on day 0 of AZD1222 vaccination. This TCR came from an adult in good health. The chain links TRBV28 to TRBJ2-2; 8 nucleotides agree with TRBD2. In DNA, the CDR3 is TGTGCCAGCAGCCCCCCCGAGCGGGAGATCACCGGGGAGCTGTTTTTT. Residues: CASSPPEREITGELFF.